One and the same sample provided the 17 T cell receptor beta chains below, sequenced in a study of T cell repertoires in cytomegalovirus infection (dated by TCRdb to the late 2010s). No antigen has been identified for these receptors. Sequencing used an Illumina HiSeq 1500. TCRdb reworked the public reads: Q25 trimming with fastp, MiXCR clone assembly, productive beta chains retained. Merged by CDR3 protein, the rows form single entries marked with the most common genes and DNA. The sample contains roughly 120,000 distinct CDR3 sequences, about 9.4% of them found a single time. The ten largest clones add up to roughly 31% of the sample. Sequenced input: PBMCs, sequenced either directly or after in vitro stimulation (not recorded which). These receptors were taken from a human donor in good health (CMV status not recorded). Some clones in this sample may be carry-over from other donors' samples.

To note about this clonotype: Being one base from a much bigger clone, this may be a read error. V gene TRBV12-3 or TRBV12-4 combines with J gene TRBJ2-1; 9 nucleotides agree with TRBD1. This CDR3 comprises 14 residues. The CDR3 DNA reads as TGTGCCAGCAGTTCCGGGACAGGGAGCAATGAGCGGTTCTTC. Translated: CASSSGTGSNERFF.

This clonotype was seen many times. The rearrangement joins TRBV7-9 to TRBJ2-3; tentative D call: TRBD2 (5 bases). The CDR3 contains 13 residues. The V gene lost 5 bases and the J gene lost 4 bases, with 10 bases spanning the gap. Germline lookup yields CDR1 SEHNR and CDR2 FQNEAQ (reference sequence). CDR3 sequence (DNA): TGTGCCAGCAGCCCAGGACTCTCAGATACGCAGTATTTT. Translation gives CASSPGLSDTQYF.

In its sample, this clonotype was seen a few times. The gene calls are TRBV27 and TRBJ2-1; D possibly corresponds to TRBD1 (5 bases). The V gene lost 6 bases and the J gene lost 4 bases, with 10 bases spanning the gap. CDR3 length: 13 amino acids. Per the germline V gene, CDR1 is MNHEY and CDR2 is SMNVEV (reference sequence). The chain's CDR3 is CASRPGQYNEQFF. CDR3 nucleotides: TGTGCCAGCAGACCCGGACAATACAATGAGCAGTTCTTC.

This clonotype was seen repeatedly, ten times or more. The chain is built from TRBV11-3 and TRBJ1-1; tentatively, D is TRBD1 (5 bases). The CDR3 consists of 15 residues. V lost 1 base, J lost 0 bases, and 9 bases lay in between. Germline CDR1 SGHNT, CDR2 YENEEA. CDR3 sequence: CASSLGGGLNTEAFF. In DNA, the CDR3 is TGTGCCAGCAGCTTAGGCGGGGGGTTGAACACTGAAGCTTTCTTT.

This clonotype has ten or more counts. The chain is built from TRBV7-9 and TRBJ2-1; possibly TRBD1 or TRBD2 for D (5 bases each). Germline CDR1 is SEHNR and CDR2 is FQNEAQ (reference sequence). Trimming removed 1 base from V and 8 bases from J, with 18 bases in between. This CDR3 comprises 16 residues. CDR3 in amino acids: CASSLVPRGETDEQFF. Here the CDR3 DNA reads TGTGCCAGCAGCTTAGTCCCCCGGGGAGAGACAGATGAGCAGTTCTTC. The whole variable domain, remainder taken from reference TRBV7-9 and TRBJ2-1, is DTGVSQNPRHKITKRGQNVTFRCDPISEHNRLYWYRQTLGQGPEFLTYFQNEAQLEKSRLLSDRFSAERPKGSFSTLEIQRTEQGDSAMYLCASSLVPRGETDEQFFGPGTRLTVL.

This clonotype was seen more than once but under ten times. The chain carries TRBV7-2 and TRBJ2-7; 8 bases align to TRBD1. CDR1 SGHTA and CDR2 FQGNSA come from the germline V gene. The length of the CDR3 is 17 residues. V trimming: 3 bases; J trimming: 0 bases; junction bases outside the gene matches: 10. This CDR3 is CASSLSGGQVSSYEQYF. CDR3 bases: TGTGCCAGCAGCTTGTCAGGGGGACAGGTGAGCTCCTACGAGCAGTACTTC. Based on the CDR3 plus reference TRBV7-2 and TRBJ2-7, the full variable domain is GAGVSQSPSNKVTEKGKDVELRCDPISGHTALYWYRQSLGQGLEFLIYFQGNSAPDKSGLPSDRFSAERTGGSVSTLTIQRTQQEDSAVYLCASSLSGGQVSSYEQYFGPGTRLTVT.

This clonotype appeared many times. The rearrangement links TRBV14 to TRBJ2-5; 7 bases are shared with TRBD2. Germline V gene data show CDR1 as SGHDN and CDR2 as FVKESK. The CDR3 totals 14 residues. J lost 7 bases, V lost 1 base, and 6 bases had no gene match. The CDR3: CASSQGTRLRTQYF. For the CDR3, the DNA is TGTGCCAGCAGCCAAGGGACTAGACTTAGGACCCAGTACTTC.

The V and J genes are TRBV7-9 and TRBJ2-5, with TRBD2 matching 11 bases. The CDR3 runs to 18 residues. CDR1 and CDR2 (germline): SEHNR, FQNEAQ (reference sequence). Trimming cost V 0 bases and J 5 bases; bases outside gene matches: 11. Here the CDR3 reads CASSLAPGSGRARETQYF. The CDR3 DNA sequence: TGTGCCAGCAGCTTAGCGCCCGGTAGCGGGAGGGCCCGCGAGACCCAGTACTTC.

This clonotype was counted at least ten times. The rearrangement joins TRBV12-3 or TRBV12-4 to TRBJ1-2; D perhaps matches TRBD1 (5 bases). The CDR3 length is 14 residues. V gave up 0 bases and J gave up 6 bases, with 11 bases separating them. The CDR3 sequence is CASSLARGNHGYTF. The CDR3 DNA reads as TGTGCCAGCAGTTTAGCGAGGGGAAACCATGGCTACACCTTC.

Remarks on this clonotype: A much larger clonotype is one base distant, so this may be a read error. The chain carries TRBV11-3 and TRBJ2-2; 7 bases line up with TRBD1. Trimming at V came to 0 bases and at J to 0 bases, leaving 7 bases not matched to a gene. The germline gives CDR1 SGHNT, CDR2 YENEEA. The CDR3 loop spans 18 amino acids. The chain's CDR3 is CASSLDLFGQANTGELFF. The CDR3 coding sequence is TGTGCCAGCAGCTTAGATCTTTTTGGACAGGCGAACACCGGGGAGCTGTTTTTT.

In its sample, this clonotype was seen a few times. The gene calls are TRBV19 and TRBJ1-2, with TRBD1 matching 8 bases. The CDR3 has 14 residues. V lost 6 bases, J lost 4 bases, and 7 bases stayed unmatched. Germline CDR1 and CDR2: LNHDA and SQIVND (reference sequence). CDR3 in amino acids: CASRPDRDTYGYTF. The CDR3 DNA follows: TGTGCCAGTAGACCGGACAGGGATACCTATGGCTACACCTTC.

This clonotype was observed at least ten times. The CDR3: CASSLREQPQHF. The CDR3 DNA is TGTGCCAGCAGCTTAAGGGAACAGCCCCAGCATTTT. The V gene is TRBV7-9, the J gene TRBJ1-5; D unresolved. Germline V CDR1 and CDR2: SEHNR, FQNEAQ (reference sequence). The CDR3 runs to 12 residues. Trimming took 2 bases from V and 7 from J, leaving 6 bases between them.

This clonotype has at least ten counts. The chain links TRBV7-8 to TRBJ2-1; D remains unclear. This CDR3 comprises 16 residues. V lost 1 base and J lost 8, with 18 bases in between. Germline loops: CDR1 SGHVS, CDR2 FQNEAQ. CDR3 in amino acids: CASSLGLGFGVHEQFF. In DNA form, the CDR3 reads TGTGCCAGCAGCTTAGGGCTGGGGTTCGGAGTCCATGAGCAGTTCTTC.

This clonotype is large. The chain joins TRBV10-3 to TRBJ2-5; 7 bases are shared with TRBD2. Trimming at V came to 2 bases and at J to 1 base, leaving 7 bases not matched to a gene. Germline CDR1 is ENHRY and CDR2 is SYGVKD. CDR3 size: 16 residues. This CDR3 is CAISELLAASQETQYF. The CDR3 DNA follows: TGTGCCATCAGTGAGCTTCTAGCGGCCTCCCAAGAGACCCAGTACTTC.

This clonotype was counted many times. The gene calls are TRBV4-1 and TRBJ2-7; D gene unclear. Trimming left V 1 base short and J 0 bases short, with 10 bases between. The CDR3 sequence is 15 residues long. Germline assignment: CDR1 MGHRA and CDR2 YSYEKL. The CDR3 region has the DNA TGCGCCAGCAGCCAAGGCCTGACGAGCTCCTACGAGCAGTACTTC. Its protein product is CASSQGLTSSYEQYF.

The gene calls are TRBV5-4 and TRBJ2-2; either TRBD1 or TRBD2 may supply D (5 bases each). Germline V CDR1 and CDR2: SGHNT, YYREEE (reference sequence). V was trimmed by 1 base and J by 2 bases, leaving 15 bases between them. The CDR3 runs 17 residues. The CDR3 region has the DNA TGTGCCAGCAGCTTGCTCGGGGCAGGCGATAACACCGGGGAGCTGTTTTTT. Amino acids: CASSLLGAGDNTGELFF.

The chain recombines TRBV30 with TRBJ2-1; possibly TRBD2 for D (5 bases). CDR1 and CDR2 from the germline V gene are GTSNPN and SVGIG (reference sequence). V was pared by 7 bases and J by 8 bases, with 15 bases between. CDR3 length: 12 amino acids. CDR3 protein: CASSHTGYEQFF. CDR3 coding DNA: TGTGCCTCGTCACACACGGGGTATGAGCAGTTCTTC.